One sample yielded the 26 T cell receptor beta chains listed below, sequenced in a study of T cell responses to AZD1222 COVID-19 vaccine (dated by TCRdb to the early 2020s). Sample time point, as interpreted from the label and publication: baseline before first vaccination. Library preparation used the immunoSEQ multiplex PCR assay. Entries here come from immuneACCESS through TCRdb and include only in-frame sequences with V and J called. Some clones fail to appear in such tables; in the studies checked, an unresolved V gene covers under half of the shortfall, and the cause of the remainder is unknown. Across this sample there are 110,000 to 150,000 clones, with 70% to 90% seen only once. The top ten clones comprise about 5.5% of the sample. Source: peripheral blood, taken on day 0 of AZD1222 vaccination. These receptors were collected from an adult in good health.

The chain recombines TRBV28 with TRBJ2-5; 10 bases agree with TRBD2. CDR1 MDHEN and CDR2 SYDVKM come from the germline V gene. V lost 7 bases and J lost 4; bases outside the gene matches: 6. CDR3 length: 14 residues. The CDR3 protein is CASISLAGAETQYF. CDR3 nucleotides: TGTGCCAGCATCAGCCTAGCGGGAGCAGAGACCCAGTACTTC.

This clone has a single count. This chain joins TRBV28 and TRBJ1-5, with 7 positions matching TRBD1. J gave up 2 bases and V 4 bases, and 5 bases lay outside the gene matches. Germline V gives CDR1 MDHEN, CDR2 SYDVKM. This CDR3 has 15 amino acids. CDR3 amino acids: CASSSEGAGNQPQHF. The CDR3 DNA sequence: TGTGCCAGCAGTTCGGAGGGGGCCGGCAATCAGCCCCAGCATTTT.

The chain recombines TRBV7-2 with TRBJ2-2, with 9 bases identical to TRBD2. J was trimmed by 8 bases and V by 5 bases; bases with no gene match: 6. This CDR3 contains 14 residues. In germline, CDR1 is SGHTA, CDR2 FQGNSA. CDR3 DNA sequence: TGTGCCAGCAGCGCCGAGCTAGCGGGAGGGGAGCTGTTTTTT. Its protein is CASSAELAGGELFF. The full variable domain, in which reference TRBV7-2 and TRBJ2-2 provide the parts outside the CDR3, is GAGVSQSPSNKVTEKGKDVELRCDPISGHTALYWYRQSLGQGLEFLIYFQGNSAPDKSGLPSDRFSAERTGGSVSTLTIQRTQQEDSAVYLCASSAELAGGELFFGEGSRLTVL.

The rearrangement uses TRBV23-1 and TRBJ1-1; no clear D gene. TRBV23-1 carries the ORF label, with uncertain function. The CDR3 length is 9 residues. Trimming removed 8 bases at V and 6 bases at J, with 4 bases between. In DNA, the CDR3 is TGCGCCAGCGTTCCTGAAGCTTTCTTT. Translating gives CASVPEAFF.

The table lists this clone with a count of one. This sequence joins TRBV15 and TRBJ1-2, with 10 bases fitting TRBD1. Germline V gene sequence: CDR1 LNHNV, CDR2 YYDKDF (reference sequence). The V gene end was trimmed by 0 bases and the J gene end by 8 bases; junction bases not matched to a gene: 6. This CDR3 has 15 amino acids. The CDR3 protein is CATSRDHGTGEGYTF. The CDR3 DNA sequence: TGTGCCACCAGCAGAGATCATGGGACAGGGGAAGGCTACACCTTC.

In its sample, this clone was seen a few times. V usage is TRBV29-1 and J usage is TRBJ2-7; D possibly corresponds to TRBD1 (5 bases). The V gene lost 3 bases and the J gene lost 2 bases, with 8 bases spanning the gap. This CDR3 contains 12 residues. CDR1 SQVTM and CDR2 ANQGSEA come from the germline V gene. The CDR3 nucleotides read TGCAGCGTTGAGGGCAGGGCCTACGAGCAGTACTTC. Translated: CSVEGRAYEQYF.

The chain is built from TRBV10-1 and TRBJ1-5; tentative D call: TRBD1 (5 bases). V lost 0 bases, J lost 5 bases, and 23 bases lay in between. Germline loops: CDR1 WNHNN, CDR2 SYGVQD (reference sequence). This CDR3 comprises 19 residues. As DNA, the CDR3 is TGCGCCAGCAGTGAGTCTTCTGACAGCAGAATTCCGAGGGATCAGCCCCAGCATTTT. Residues: CASSESSDSRIPRDQPQHF.

CDR3 region: CASSPEGRINYGYTF. CDR3 in DNA: TGTGCCAGCAGCCCGGAGGGACGGATAAACTATGGCTACACCTTC. The gene calls are TRBV9 and TRBJ1-2; D perhaps matches TRBD1 (5 bases). Trimming stripped 4 bases from V and 2 bases from J, with 15 bases between. The CDR3 sequence is 15 residues long. CDR1 is SGDLS, CDR2 YYNGEE, per germline.

The genes are TRBV10-3 and TRBJ1-1; D perhaps matches TRBD1 (5 bases). The CDR3 is 12 residues long. The V end lost 2 bases, the J end lost 7 bases, and 8 bases lay between the germline ends. Germline V gene data show CDR1 as ENHRY and CDR2 as SYGVKD. Written as DNA, the CDR3 is TGTGCCATCAGTGAGAGGGGTGTTGAAGCTTTCTTT. The encoded protein is CAISERGVEAFF.

By frequency in the sample, this clone is medium-sized. The rearrangement uses TRBV7-6 and TRBJ2-7; D remains ambiguous. The CDR3 length is 15 residues. CDR1 and CDR2 from the germline V gene are SGHVS and FNYEAQ. V lost 5 bases and J 1 base, leaving 15 bases between the germline ends. CDR3 nucleotides: TGTGCCAGCAGCGATATACCGGGTCTGTCCTACGAGCAGTACTTC. Translation: CASSDIPGLSYEQYF. The full variable domain, with the rest looked up from reference TRBV7-6 and TRBJ2-7, is GAGVSQSPRYKVTKRGQDVALRCDPISGHVSLYWYRQALGQGPEFLTYFNYEAQQDKSGLPNDRFSAERPEGSISTLTIQRTEQRDSAMYRCASSDIPGLSYEQYFGPGTRLTVT.

This clone was picked up one time. The genes are TRBV30 and TRBJ2-7, with TRBD2 matching over 7 bases. Germline CDR1 GTSNPN, CDR2 SVGIG (reference sequence). Unmatched junction bases numbered 3, after V lost 7 bases and J lost 3 bases. The length of the CDR3 is 11 residues. The CDR3 sequence is CAYGLDYEQYF. In DNA form, the CDR3 reads TGTGCCTACGGACTAGACTACGAGCAGTACTTC.

The chain recombines TRBV3-1 (or the pseudogene TRBV3-2) with TRBJ2-3, with a possible D match to TRBD1 (5 bases). The CDR3 has 13 residues. V lost 3 bases, J lost 5 bases, and 9 bases lay in between. Germline loops: CDR1 LGHDT, CDR2 YNNKEL (reference sequence). The CDR3 sequence is CASSQAGRDTQYF. CDR3 bases: TGTGCCAGCAGCCAGGCAGGGCGAGATACGCAGTATTTT.

The V and J genes are TRBV6-2 or TRBV6-3 and TRBJ2-7, with D tentatively TRBD2 (6 bases). V dropped 3 bases and J dropped 6 bases, with 15 bases sitting between them. This CDR3 spans 14 amino acids. CDR1 and CDR2 from the germline V gene are MNHEY and SVGEGT. The CDR3 region is CASSYPGGASEQYF. The CDR3 DNA reads TGTGCCAGCAGTTATCCCGGGGGAGCGTCCGAGCAGTACTTC.

V and J are TRBV6-2 or TRBV6-3 and TRBJ1-2, with TRBD1 matching over 7 bases. The CDR3 totals 16 residues. Germline V lookup: CDR1 MNHEY, CDR2 SVGEGT. The V and J ends lost 6 bases and 7 bases, in that order; junction bases with no gene match: 17. The CDR3 loop is CASSLSSSWTGSGYTF. The CDR3 coding sequence is TGTGCCAGCAGCCTCTCCTCCTCATGGACAGGTTCTGGCTACACCTTC.

J is TRBJ1-4 and V is TRBV12-5, with TRBD1 matching over 7 bases. This CDR3 comprises 15 residues. V lost 1 base and J lost 4; bases outside the gene matches: 3. The V gene's germline CDR1 is LGHNT and CDR2 FRNRAP. The CDR3 is CASGLGDSGNEKLFF. The CDR3 DNA reads as TGTGCTAGTGGTTTGGGGGACAGTGGTAATGAAAAACTGTTTTTT. Drawing the rest from reference TRBV12-5 and TRBJ1-4, the complete variable domain is DARVTQTPRHKVTEMGQEVTMRCQPILGHNTVFWYRQTMMQGLELLAYFRNRAPLDDSGMPKDRFSAEMPDATLATLKIQPSEPRDSAVYFCASGLGDSGNEKLFFGSGTQLSVL.

The chain has TRBV10-3 and TRBJ2-3, with D tentatively TRBD2 (6 bases). The germline V gene encodes CDR1 ENHRY and CDR2 SYGVKD. The CDR3 covers 14 residues. V was trimmed by 6 bases and J by 5 bases, leaving 15 bases between them. Here the CDR3 DNA reads TGTGCCATCAGACTAGCAGGTAGTAGAGATACGCAGTATTTT. It is translated as CAIRLAGSRDTQYF.

V is TRBV30 and J is TRBJ1-5; maybe TRBD1 (5 bases). In germline, CDR1 is GTSNPN, CDR2 SVGIG (reference sequence). The V and J ends lost 0 bases and 4 bases respectively, with 13 bases between them. This CDR3 spans 15 amino acids. CDR3 region: CAWSVRDPINQPQHF. The DNA of the CDR3 is TGTGCCTGGAGTGTCCGGGACCCTATTAATCAGCCCCAGCATTTT.

This rearrangement joins TRBV2 to TRBJ1-1; possibly TRBD1 for D (6 bases). This CDR3 region has 14 residues. The V gene's germline CDR1 is SNHLY and CDR2 FYNNEI. The V and J ends lost 2 bases and 0 bases respectively, with 7 bases between them. CDR3 sequence: CASSERGLNTEAFF. DNA for the CDR3: TGTGCCAGCAGTGAACGGGGGCTGAACACTGAAGCTTTCTTT.

This chain joins TRBV29-1 and TRBJ1-1, with D maybe TRBD1 (6 bases). Trimming removed 4 bases from V and 6 bases from J, with 9 bases in between. The V gene's germline CDR1 is SQVTM and CDR2 ANQGSEA. The CDR3 covers 11 residues. In nucleotides, the CDR3 is TGCAGCGTTGTGGGGGCCGCTGAAGCTTTCTTT. This sequence encodes CSVVGAAEAFF.

The V gene is TRBV9, the J gene TRBJ2-5; D assignment may be TRBD1 or TRBD2 (5 bases each). CDR3 length equals 15 residues. V lost 4 bases to trimming and J lost 10 bases, with 23 bases between them. CDR1 is SGDLS and CDR2 is YYNGEE in the germline V gene. CDR3 coding DNA: TGTGCCAGCAGCCAAGAGATCGAGACTCGGGACGACCAGTACTTC. Its translation is CASSQEIETRDDQYF.

V is TRBV20-1 and J is TRBJ1-6; 9 bases agree with TRBD1. Germline values: CDR1 DFQATT, CDR2 SNEGSKA (reference sequence). Trimming cost V 3 bases and J 11 bases; bases outside gene matches: 5. The CDR3 is 13 amino acids. The CDR3 DNA reads TGCAGTGCTAGTGCGCGGGACAGGGCACCCCTCCACTTT. It codes for CSASARDRAPLHF.

CDR3 nucleotides: TGTGCCAGCAGCGACTTCAGGGGGCAAACCATATATTTT. Translated: CASSDFRGQTIYF. The rearrangement links TRBV9 to TRBJ1-3, with 8 bases aligning to TRBD1. The CDR3 loop spans 13 amino acids. V trimming: 3 bases; J trimming: 10 bases; junction bases outside the gene matches: 6. Germline CDR1 SGDLS, CDR2 YYNGEE. The full variable domain, rest sourced from reference TRBV9 and TRBJ1-3, is DSGVTQTPKHLITATGQRVTLRCSPRSGDLSVYWYQQSLDQGLQFLIQYYNGEERAKGNILERFSAQQFPDLHSELNLSSLELGDSALYFCASSDFRGQTIYFGEGSWLTVV.

The chain uses TRBV10-1 and TRBJ1-2; the D is unclear. V was pared by 9 bases and J by 4 bases, with 12 bases between. CDR1 WNHNN and CDR2 SYGVQD come from the germline V gene (reference sequence). CDR3 length equals 12 residues. The DNA for the CDR3 is TGCGCCAGGAGGACGGAGTCCTATGGCTACACCTTC. Protein product: CARRTESYGYTF.

V usage is TRBV30 and J usage is TRBJ2-7; D is uncertain. Germline V lookup: CDR1 GTSNPN, CDR2 SVGIG (reference sequence). V was pared by 1 base and J by 1 base, with 2 bases between. The CDR3 runs to 11 residues. Here the CDR3 DNA reads TGTGCCTGGAGTGGGTCCTACGAGCAGTACTTC. Its translation is CAWSGSYEQYF. The variable domain in full, with the rest retrieved from reference TRBV30 and TRBJ2-7, is SQTIHQWPATLVQPVGSPLSLECTVEGTSNPNLYWYRQAAGRGLQLLFYSVGIGQISSEVPQNLSASRPQDRQFILSSKKLLLSDSGFYLCAWSGSYEQYFGPGTRLTVT.

This sequence joins TRBV4-1 and TRBJ1-2; D remains ambiguous. V was shortened by 0 bases and J by 4 bases, with 9 bases between the two germline ends. Germline values: CDR1 MGHRA, CDR2 YSYEKL. This CDR3 has 14 amino acids. In DNA, the CDR3 is TGCGCCAGCAGCCAAGATCGTTTAGGCTATGGCTACACCTTC. This encodes CASSQDRLGYGYTF.

The chain links TRBV27 to TRBJ1-6, with D possibly TRBD1 on 5 matching bases. CDR3 length: 15 amino acids. Per the germline V gene, CDR1 is MNHEY and CDR2 is SMNVEV (reference sequence). V gave up 3 bases and J gave up 9 bases, with 15 bases separating them. The CDR3 protein is CASSFGGLLSSPLHF. Here the CDR3 DNA reads TGTGCCAGCAGTTTTGGGGGGTTATTGTCTTCACCCCTCCACTTT.